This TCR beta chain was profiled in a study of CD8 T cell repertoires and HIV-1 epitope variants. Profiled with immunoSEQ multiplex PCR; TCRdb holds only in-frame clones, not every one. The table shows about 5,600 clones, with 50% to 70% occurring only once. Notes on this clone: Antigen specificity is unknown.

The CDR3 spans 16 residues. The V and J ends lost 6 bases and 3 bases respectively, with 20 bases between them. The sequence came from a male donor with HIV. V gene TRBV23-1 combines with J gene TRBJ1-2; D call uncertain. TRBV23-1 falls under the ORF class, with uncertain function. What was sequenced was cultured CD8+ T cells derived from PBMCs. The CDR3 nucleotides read TGCGCCAGCAGCCAAGATCCCCCAGACTTGGACTATGGCTACACCTTC. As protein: CASSQDPPDLDYGYTF.